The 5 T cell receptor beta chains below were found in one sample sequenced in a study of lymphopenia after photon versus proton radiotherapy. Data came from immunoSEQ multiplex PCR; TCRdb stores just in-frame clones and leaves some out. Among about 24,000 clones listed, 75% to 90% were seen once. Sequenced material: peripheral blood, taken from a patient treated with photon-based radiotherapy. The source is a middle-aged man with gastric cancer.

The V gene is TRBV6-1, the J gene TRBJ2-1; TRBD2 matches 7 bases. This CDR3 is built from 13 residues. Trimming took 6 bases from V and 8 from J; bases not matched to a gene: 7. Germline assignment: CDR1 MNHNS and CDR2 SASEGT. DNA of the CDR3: TGTGCCAGCAGCCCTGGGGGAGGGCATGAGCAGTTCTTC. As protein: CASSPGGGHEQFF.

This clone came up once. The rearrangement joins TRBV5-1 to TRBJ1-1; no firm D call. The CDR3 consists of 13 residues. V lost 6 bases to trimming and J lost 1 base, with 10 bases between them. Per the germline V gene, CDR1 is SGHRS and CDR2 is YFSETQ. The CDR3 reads CASTGLTNTEAFF. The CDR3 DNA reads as TGCGCCAGCACAGGACTGACGAACACTGAAGCTTTCTTT.

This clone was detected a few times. The CDR3 sequence: CASSARAGDTGELFF. The CDR3 region has the DNA TGCGCCAGCAGCGCCCGGGCAGGGGACACCGGGGAGCTGTTTTTT. The V gene is TRBV5-1, the J gene TRBJ2-2; D perhaps matches TRBD1 (6 bases). Germline V gene sequence: CDR1 SGHRS, CDR2 YFSETQ. V lost 4 bases, J lost 3 bases, and 13 bases lay in between. This CDR3 comprises 15 residues.

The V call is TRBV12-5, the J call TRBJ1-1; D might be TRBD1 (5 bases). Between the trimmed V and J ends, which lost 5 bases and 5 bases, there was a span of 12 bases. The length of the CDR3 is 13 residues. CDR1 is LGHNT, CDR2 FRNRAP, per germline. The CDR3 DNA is TGTGCTAGTGGTCCTGCGCAGGGAACTGAAGCTTTCTTT. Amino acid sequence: CASGPAQGTEAFF.

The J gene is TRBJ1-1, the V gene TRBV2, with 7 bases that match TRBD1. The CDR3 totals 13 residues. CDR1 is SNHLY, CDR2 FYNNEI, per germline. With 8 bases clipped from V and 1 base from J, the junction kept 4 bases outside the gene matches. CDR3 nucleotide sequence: TGTGCCAGCGCCAGGGGGGGGAACACTGAAGCTTTCTTT. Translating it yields CASARGGNTEAFF.